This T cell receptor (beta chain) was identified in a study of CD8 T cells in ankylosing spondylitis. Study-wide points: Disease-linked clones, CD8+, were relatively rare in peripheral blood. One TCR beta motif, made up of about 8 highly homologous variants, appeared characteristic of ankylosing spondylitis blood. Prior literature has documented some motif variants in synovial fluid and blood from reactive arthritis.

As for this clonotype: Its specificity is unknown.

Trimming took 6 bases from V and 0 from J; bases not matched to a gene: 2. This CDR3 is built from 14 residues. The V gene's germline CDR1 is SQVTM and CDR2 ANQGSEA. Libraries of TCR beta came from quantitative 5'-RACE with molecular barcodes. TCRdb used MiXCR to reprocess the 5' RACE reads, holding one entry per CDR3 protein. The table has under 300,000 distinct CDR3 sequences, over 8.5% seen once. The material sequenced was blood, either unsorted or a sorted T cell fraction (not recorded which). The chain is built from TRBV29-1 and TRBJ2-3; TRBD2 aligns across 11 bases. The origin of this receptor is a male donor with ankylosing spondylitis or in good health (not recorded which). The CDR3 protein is CSVLAGGSTDTQYF. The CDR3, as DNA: TGCAGCGTCCTAGCGGGAGGTAGCACAGATACGCAGTATTTT.